The 20 T cell receptor beta chains below were found in one sample sequenced in a study of tumor-infiltrating lymphocytes in primary liver carcinoma. Total RNA (around 500 ng) served as template for TCR beta cDNA synthesis primed by a constant-region primer. Each TCR beta library was derived from three nested multiplex PCR rounds that employed slightly modified ARM-PCR. It was with TRBV1-TRBV30 forward primers and a C-beta reverse primer that the first two PCR rounds were run, at 10 to 11 cycles each. TCRdb re-derived calls from the multiplex PCR reads in MiXCR, one entry per CDR3 protein. In the table there are about 300,000 distinct CDR3 sequences, about 60% of which are singletons. Germline DNA was also extracted, with blood RNA taken from unsorted whole blood. The sequencing sample was made of peripheral blood. The receptors were sampled from a man aged 40-55 years with primary liver carcinoma and hepatitis B virus infection.

This clonotype has just one count. This may come from a read error, since a much larger clone is one base off. The chain couples TRBV6-1 to TRBJ1-5, with D possibly TRBD1 on 6 matching bases. The CDR3 totals 14 residues. V was pared by 6 bases and J by 11 bases, with 20 bases between. Germline V gene lookup returns CDR1 MNHNS and CDR2 SASEGT. The CDR3 region is CASRDRQAFWAQHF. CDR3 in DNA: TGTGCCAGCAGAGACAGACAGGCGTTCTGGGCCCAGCATTTT.

On this clonotype itself: A much larger clone sits a single nucleotide away, making a read error possible. This chain connects TRBV6-1 to TRBJ2-7; D not certain. Germline assignment: CDR1 MNHNS and CDR2 SASEGT. The CDR3 extends over 11 amino acids. In DNA, the CDR3 is TGTGCCAGCGGTGACGTGGTGGAGCAGTACTTC. Translating gives CASGDVVEQYF.

For this clonotype: The junction departs from the called germline gene at one end, perhaps through a read error. The J gene is TRBJ2-3, the V gene TRBV11-1; D gene ambiguous. Germline V gene sequence: CDR1 SGHAT, CDR2 FQDESV (reference sequence). The CDR3 loop spans 14 amino acids. The CDR3 protein is CTSSLQLRLDTQYF. CDR3 coding DNA: TGTACCAGCAGCTTACAACTAAGGTTGGATACGCAGTATTTT.

In nucleotides, the CDR3 is TGTGCCAGCAGCTTGCATCCCGGCGAGCAGTACTTC. As protein: CASSLHPGEQYF. The rearrangement joins TRBV5-6 to TRBJ2-7; D remains unclear. The CDR3 consists of 12 residues. CDR1 and CDR2 from the germline V gene are SGHDT and YYEEEE. Trimming cost V 1 base and J 6 bases, with 8 bases left between them.

This clonotype turned up a few times. The chain joins TRBV7-9 to TRBJ2-7, with D hard to call. This CDR3 is built from 13 residues. V lost 1 base and J 4 bases, leaving 8 bases between the germline ends. Per germline, CDR1 SEHNR and CDR2 FQNEAQ (reference sequence). This CDR3 reads CASSLEIQYEQYF. The CDR3 DNA reads as TGTGCCAGCAGCTTAGAAATTCAATACGAGCAGTACTTC.

CDR3 sequence (DNA): TGTGCCAGCAGTTTCGGGACAGGGGGACTGACGGGATTGTGGGGTGAGCAGTTCTTC. This gives the protein CASSFGTGGLTGLWGEQFF. This chain links TRBV6-2 or TRBV6-3 with TRBJ2-1; TRBD1 matches at 11 bases. The J segment lost 9 bases and the V segment lost 4 bases, leaving 20 bases of the junction unmatched. The CDR3 totals 19 residues. Germline V gene sequence: CDR1 MNHEY, CDR2 SVGEGT.

On this clonotype: An end of the junction does not agree with germline; a read error may underlie this. The chain is built from TRBV28 and TRBJ1-1, with D tentatively TRBD1 (6 bases). This CDR3 is built from 14 residues. Germline-derived CDR1 and CDR2 are MDHEN and SYDVKM. In nucleotides, the CDR3 is TGTGCCAGCAGTTTATTAACAGGGACGACTGAAACTTTCTTT. This gives the protein CASSLLTGTTETFF.

In this sample, this clonotype turned up once. This chain joins TRBV15 and TRBJ2-3; maybe TRBD2 (5 bases). CDR3 size: 17 residues. V lost 5 bases, J lost 2 bases, and 20 bases lay in between. The germline V gene encodes CDR1 LNHNV and CDR2 YYDKDF (reference sequence). Written as DNA, the CDR3 is TGTGCCACCAGCTTTGATGCAAGCGGTTCTAACACAGATACGCAGTATTTT. Encoded protein: CATSFDASGSNTDTQYF.

CDR3 protein: CASSLQRTEENGYTF. The CDR3 DNA reads TGCGCCAGCAGCCTTCAGCGGACAGAGGAGAATGGCTACACCTTC. The genes are TRBV4-3 and TRBJ1-2, with D possibly TRBD1 on 6 matching bases. The CDR3 extends over 15 amino acids. Trimming stripped 4 bases from V and 6 bases from J, with 18 bases between. Germline V gene data show CDR1 as LGHNA and CDR2 as YSLEER.

The genes are TRBV6-1 and TRBJ2-3, with D perhaps matching TRBD1 (6 bases). CDR3 size: 18 residues. The V and J ends lost 3 bases and 5 bases respectively, with 24 bases between them. Germline CDR1 is MNHNS and CDR2 is SASEGT. CDR3 protein: CASSDPNSNRVRIDTQYF. CDR3 nucleotides: TGTGCCAGCAGTGACCCCAACTCTAACAGGGTCCGCATAGATACGCAGTATTTT.

This clonotype was detected many times. The rearrangement links TRBV6-5 to TRBJ2-1, with 12 positions matching TRBD2. The V segment lost 4 bases and the J segment 6 bases; nucleotides outside the gene matches: 4. Germline V gives CDR1 MNHEY, CDR2 SVGAGI. The CDR3 is 15 amino acids. The chain's CDR3 is CASSSGTSGLNEQFF. CDR3 bases: TGTGCCAGCAGTTCCGGGACTAGCGGGCTCAATGAGCAGTTCTTC.

To note about this clonotype: This could be a read error, since a much larger clone is one nucleotide away. The gene calls are TRBV6-2 or TRBV6-3 and TRBJ2-3, with 9 bases identical to TRBD2. Germline values: CDR1 MNHEY, CDR2 SVGEGT. The CDR3 is 18 amino acids. V lost 5 bases, J lost 2 bases, and 14 bases stayed unmatched. The CDR3 sequence: CASSPTSRLAELTDTQYF. DNA of the CDR3: TGTGCCAGCAGTCCCACGAGCAGACTAGCGGAGCTCACAGATACGCAGTATTTT.

Concerning this clonotype: Just one base apart from a much larger clone, this may be a read error. The J gene is TRBJ1-1, the V gene TRBV6-5, with TRBD1 matching over 9 bases. V lost 8 bases, J lost 9 bases, and 13 bases stayed unmatched. Germline values: CDR1 MNHEY, CDR2 SVGAGI. The CDR3 loop spans 14 amino acids. For the CDR3, the DNA is TGTGCCAGCGGCTACAGGGGGCGAGGGACTAAAGCTTTCTTT. Translated, it gives CASGYRGRGTKAFF.

This clonotype was seen more than once but under ten times. Since a much larger clone is just one base distant, this may be a read error. V is TRBV6-1 and J is TRBJ1-4; weak D call: TRBD1 (6 bases). The CDR3 contains 15 residues. CDR1 is MNHNS, CDR2 SASEGT, per germline. The DNA of the CDR3 is TGTACCAGCACCCCCCATCAGGGGTGGAATGAAAAACTGTTTTTT. Encoded protein: CTSTPHQGWNEKLFF.

As concerns this clonotype: One base away lies a much larger clone, so this may be a sequencing read error. The final CDR3 position lacks the conserved phenylalanine or tryptophan, pointing to a likely read error. This rearrangement joins TRBV29-1 to TRBJ2-7; 9 bases align to TRBD1. With 1 base clipped from V and 5 bases from J, the junction kept 12 bases outside the gene matches. This CDR3 is 16 amino acids long. The germline gives CDR1 SQVTM, CDR2 ANQGSEA. The CDR3 nucleotides are TGCAGCGTTGAAGGGACCTCGGGACAGGGCCACGACGAGCAGTACCTC. Translating gives CSVEGTSGQGHDEQYL.

This clonotype was detected a few times. J is TRBJ1-2 and V is TRBV13, with 9 nucleotides matching TRBD1. CDR3 length equals 22 residues. After removal of 4 bases from V and 1 base from J, the junction contained 25 bases not matched to a gene. Germline CDR1 PRHDT, CDR2 FYEKMQ (reference sequence). The DNA of the CDR3 is TGTGCCAGCAGCTCCCTATTACTAACAGGGGGCCTTCAGCCCATAGATAACTATGGCTACACCTTC. It is translated as CASSSLLLTGGLQPIDNYGYTF.

This clonotype turned up a few times. The chain is built from TRBV4-2 and TRBJ2-7, with D possibly TRBD2 on 6 matching bases. The CDR3 extends over 15 amino acids. V lost 0 bases, J lost 5 bases, and 14 bases lay in between. Looked up from germline, CDR1 is LGHNA and CDR2 is YNFKEQ. CDR3 DNA sequence: TGTGCCAGCAGCCAAGATCGACTAGATACCAACGAGCAGTACTTC. Its translation is CASSQDRLDTNEQYF.

This clonotype has only a few counts. This sequence joins TRBV5-1 and TRBJ2-3; 9 nucleotides match TRBD2. Per germline, CDR1 SGHRS and CDR2 YFSETQ. This CDR3 is 14 amino acids long. The V and J ends lost 6 bases and 2 bases, in that order; junction bases with no gene match: 4. Here the CDR3 DNA reads TGCGCCAGCACCCGCGGGAGGGCCACAGATACGCAGTATTTT. Encoded protein: CASTRGRATDTQYF. Complete variable domain (other parts from reference TRBV5-1 and TRBJ2-3): KAGVTQTPRYLIKTRGQQVTLSCSPISGHRSVSWYQQTPGQGLQFLFEYFSETQRNKGNFPGRFSGRQFSNSRSEMNVSTLELGDSALYLCASTRGRATDTQYFGPGTRLTVL.

J is TRBJ2-7 and V is TRBV6-1; D is unresolved. V lost 10 bases and J lost 2, with 18 bases in between. CDR3 length: 14 amino acids. Germline V gene data show CDR1 as MNHNS and CDR2 as SASEGT. CDR3 sequence: CANVVTITAYEQYF. CDR3 sequence (DNA): TGTGCCAACGTGGTGACCATAACCGCCTACGAGCAGTACTTC.

In this sample, this clonotype turned up once. The V call is TRBV5-5, the J call TRBJ2-7, with D perhaps matching TRBD1 (6 bases). The germline gives CDR1 SGHKS, CDR2 YYEKEE (reference sequence). The CDR3 runs 15 residues. V lost 6 bases and J 6 bases, leaving 22 bases between the germline ends. The CDR3 bases are TGTGCCAGCAACTTCATTCCACAGGGAAGAGGCGAGCAGTACTTC. As protein: CASNFIPQGRGEQYF.